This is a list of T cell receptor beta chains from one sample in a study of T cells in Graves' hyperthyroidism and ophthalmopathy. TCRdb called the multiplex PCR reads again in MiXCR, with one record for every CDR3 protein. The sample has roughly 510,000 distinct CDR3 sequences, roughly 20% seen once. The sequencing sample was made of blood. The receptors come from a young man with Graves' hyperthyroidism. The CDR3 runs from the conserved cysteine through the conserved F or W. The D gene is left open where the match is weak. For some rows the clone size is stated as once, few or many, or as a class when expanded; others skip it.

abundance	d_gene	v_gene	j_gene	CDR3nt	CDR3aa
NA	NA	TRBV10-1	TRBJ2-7	TGCGCCAGCAGTCCTGGACAGCACTTCGATTGCGAGCAGTACTTC	CASSPGQHFDCEQYF
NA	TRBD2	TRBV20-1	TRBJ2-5	TGCAGTGCTGGAGCGGGAGAGGAGACCCAGTACTTC	CSAGAGEETQYF
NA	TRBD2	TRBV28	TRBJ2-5	TGTGCCAGCAGCGGCTCCGGGACTAGAAGAGAGACCCAGTACTTC	CASSGSGTRRETQYF
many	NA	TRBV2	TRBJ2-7	TGTGCCAGCAGTGAAGCGCAATTGACCCCGCCGGGGGACGAGCAGTACTTC	CASSEAQLTPPGDEQYF
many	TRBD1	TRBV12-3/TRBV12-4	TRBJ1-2	TGTGCCAGCAGTCGCAATGGGGCAGGGGGTAACTATGGCTACACCTTC	CASSRNGAGGNYGYTF
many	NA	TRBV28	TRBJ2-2	TGTGCCAGCAGGTCGGGCGGGGAGCTGTTTTTT	CASRSGGELFF
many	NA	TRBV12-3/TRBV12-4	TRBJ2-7	TGTGCCAGCTCGGGACTTCCTACGGAGCAGTACTTC	CASSGLPTEQYF
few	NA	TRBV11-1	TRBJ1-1	TGTGCCAGCAGCTTCCCCTCGACAGGACCGAACACTGAAGCTTTCTTT	CASSFPSTGPNTEAFF
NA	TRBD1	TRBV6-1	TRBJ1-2	TGTGCCAGCAGTGAAATGGACAGGTTTAGCACCTTC	CASSEMDRFSTF
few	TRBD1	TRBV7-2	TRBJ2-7	TGTGCCAGCAACCTACAGGGGTCCGGCTACGAGCAGTACTTC	CASNLQGSGYEQYF
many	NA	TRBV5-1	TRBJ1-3	TGCGCCAGCAGCTGGACAGATTCTGGAAACACCATATATTTT	CASSWTDSGNTIYF
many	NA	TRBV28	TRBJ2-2	TGTGCCAGCAGTTCGGGAGTAGTCGGGGAGCTGTTTTTT	CASSSGVVGELFF
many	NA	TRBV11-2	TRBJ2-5	TGTGCCAGCAGCCCCGGGGGTGACCAAGAGACCCAGTACTTC	CASSPGGDQETQYF
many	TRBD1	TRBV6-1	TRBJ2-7	TGTGCCAGCAGTGAAAGAATGACAGGGGAGTACGAGCAGTACTTC	CASSERMTGEYEQYF
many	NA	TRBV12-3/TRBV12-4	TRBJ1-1	TGTGCCAGCAGTTGGGAACATAACACTGAAGCTTTCTTT	CASSWEHNTEAFF
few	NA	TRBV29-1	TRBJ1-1	TGCAGCGTTGAGGCGGGTTGGGACACTGAAGCTTTCTTT	CSVEAGWDTEAFF
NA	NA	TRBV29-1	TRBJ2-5	TGCAGCGTTGAAGAGCCAGGGTTGGCGACCCAGTACTTC	CSVEEPGLATQYF
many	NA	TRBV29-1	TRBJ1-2	TGCAGCGTCTCGAGCGCAGGGGCCAGGGACCACTATGGCTACACCTTC	CSVSSAGARDHYGYTF
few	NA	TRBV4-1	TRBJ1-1	TGCGCCAGCAGCCTCGGACGTACAGGGACTTCGGAAGCTTTCTTT	CASSLGRTGTSEAFF
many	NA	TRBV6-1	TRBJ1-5	TGTGCCAGCAGAACAGTGTATAGCAATCAGCCCCAGCATTTT	CASRTVYSNQPQHF
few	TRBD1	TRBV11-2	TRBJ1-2	TGTGCCAGCAGCTTAGAAAGAAGGGGGCCGGGCCCCGGGAGCGGCTACACCTTC	CASSLERRGPGPGSGYTF
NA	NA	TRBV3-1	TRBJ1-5	TGTGCCAGCAGCCAAGTGTATGGGGTTGTTCAGCCCCAGCATTTT	CASSQVYGVVQPQHF
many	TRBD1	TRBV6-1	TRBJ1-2	TGTGCCAGCAGGGAAGGAGGACAGGGGGCCCATGGCTACACCTTC	CASREGGQGAHGYTF
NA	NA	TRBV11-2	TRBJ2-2	TGTGCCAGCAGCTTAGCCAGGGGTGGCACCGGGGAGCTGTTTTTT	CASSLARGGTGELFF
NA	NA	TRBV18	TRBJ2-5	TGTGCCAGCTCACCACTCCGCGCAGCGGAGACAAAAAAAGAGACCCAGTACTTC	CASSPLRAAETKKETQYF
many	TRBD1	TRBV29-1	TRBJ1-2	TGCAGCGCCGAGACAGGGGGCTATGGCTACACCTTC	CSAETGGYGYTF
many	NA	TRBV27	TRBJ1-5	TGTGCCAGCAGTTCCAGCATGAATCAGCCCCAGCATTTT	CASSSSMNQPQHF